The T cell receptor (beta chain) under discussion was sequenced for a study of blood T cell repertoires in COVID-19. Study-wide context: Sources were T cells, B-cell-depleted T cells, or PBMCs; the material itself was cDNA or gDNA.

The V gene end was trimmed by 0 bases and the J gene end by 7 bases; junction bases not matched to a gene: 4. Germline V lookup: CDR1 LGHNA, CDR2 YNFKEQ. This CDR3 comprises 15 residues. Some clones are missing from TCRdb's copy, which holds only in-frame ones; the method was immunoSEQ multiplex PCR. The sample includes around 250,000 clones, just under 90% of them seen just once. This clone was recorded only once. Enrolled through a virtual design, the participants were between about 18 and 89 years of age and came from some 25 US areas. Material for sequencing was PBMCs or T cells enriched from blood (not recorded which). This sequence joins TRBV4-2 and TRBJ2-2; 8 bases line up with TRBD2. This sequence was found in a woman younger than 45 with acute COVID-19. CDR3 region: CASSQESGSGGELFF. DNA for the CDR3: TGTGCCAGCAGCCAAGAGAGCGGGAGTGGCGGGGAGCTGTTTTTT.